The rows below give T cell receptor beta chains drawn from one sample of a study of regulatory and conventional T cells in breast cancer. TCRdb fed the PCR reads into MiXCR, producing one record per CDR3 protein. The profile shows around 16,000 distinct CDR3 sequences, approximately 29% of them singletons. Sequencing input: conventional T cells from blood. The receptors come from a female donor in good health. The CDR3 runs from the conserved cysteine through the conserved F or W. Each record gives: CDR3 length, D gene, clone size, V gene, J gene, CDR3 DNA, CDR3 protein. A D gene is named only where the DNA matches it firmly. Expanded clones get a size class; other rows say once, few or many, or leave the size out.

14	.	few	TRBV7-9	TRBJ1-1	TGTGCCAGCAGCTTAGCACGGATGAACACTGAAGCTTTCTTT	CASSLARMNTEAFF
15	.	.	TRBV19	TRBJ2-1	TGTGCCAGTAGTATGTTCCCCCAGAGATACAATGAGCAGTTCTTC	CASSMFPQRYNEQFF
16	TRBD1	many	TRBV12-5	TRBJ2-7	TGTGCTAGTGGCCTCCTAACCTCCGGGACAGGGGAAGAGCAGTACTTC	CASGLLTSGTGEEQYF
14	TRBD1	.	TRBV20-1	TRBJ1-6	TGCAGTGCTAAAGCAGGGGGAGGGAATTCACCCCTCCACTTT	CSAKAGGGNSPLHF
13	.	few	TRBV5-1	TRBJ2-7	TGCGCCAGCAGCCCGACAGTTTCCTACGAGCAGTACTTC	CASSPTVSYEQYF
15	.	.	TRBV10-2	TRBJ2-5	TGCGCCAGCACGAGGGACCCCTGGGGCCAAGAGACCCAGTACTTC	CASTRDPWGQETQYF
16	.	.	TRBV27	TRBJ2-2	TGTGCCAGCAGTCCATGGTACGGGCTGAACACCGGGGAGCTGTTTTTT	CASSPWYGLNTGELFF
14	.	medium-sized	TRBV29-1	TRBJ2-7	TGCAGCGTTGAAAAAGGAGTCGGATCCTACGAGCAGTACTTC	CSVEKGVGSYEQYF
15	TRBD1	.	TRBV10-3	TRBJ1-6	TGTGCCATCAGTACTACCGGGACAGCGAATTCACCCCTCCACTTT	CAISTTGTANSPLHF
13	TRBD1	few	TRBV10-3	TRBJ2-1	TGTGCCATCAATGATCACAGGGGGAATGAGCAGTTCTTC	CAINDHRGNEQFF
15	.	many	TRBV15	TRBJ2-5	TGTGCCACCAGCGTGTACGGGAGTGATATCGAGACCCAGTACTTC	CATSVYGSDIETQYF
15	TRBD2	.	TRBV6-2/TRBV6-3	TRBJ2-7	TGTGCCAGCAGACTCCCGACTAGCGGGACAAACGAGCAGTACTTC	CASRLPTSGTNEQYF
16	.	.	TRBV7-9	TRBJ2-1	TGTGCCAGCCGATCCTTCGTAGAGAGCTCCTACAATGAGCAGTTCTTC	CASRSFVESSYNEQFF
16	TRBD1	.	TRBV2	TRBJ2-2	TGTGCCAGCAGTGCGCGACAGGGGGTGGGCACCGGGGAGCTGTTTTTT	CASSARQGVGTGELFF
14	.	few	TRBV9	TRBJ1-6	TGTGCCAGCAGCGTGAGAAGGGAGAACTCACCCCTCCACTTT	CASSVRRENSPLHF
16	TRBD1	.	TRBV20-1	TRBJ1-4	TGCAGTGCTAGAGACCCAAGACAGGGGGAAAATGAAAAGCTGTTTTTT	CSARDPRQGENEKLFF
13	TRBD2	.	TRBV4-1	TRBJ2-7	TGCGCCAGCAGCCCCCTTTGGGGCGGGGGGCAGTACTTC	CASSPLWGGGQYF
13	.	.	TRBV2	TRBJ1-1	TGTGCCAGCGGGCAGGGTATACACACTGAAGCTTTCTTT	CASGQGIHTEAFF
15	TRBD1	few	TRBV12-3/TRBV12-4	TRBJ2-1	TGTGCCAGCAGAGACAGGGACCAATCCTACAATGAGCAGTTCTTC	CASRDRDQSYNEQFF
12	.	.	TRBV20-1	TRBJ2-3	TGCAGTGCCCTCCCGGAGGCAGATACGCAGTATTTT	CSALPEADTQYF
15	.	medium-sized	TRBV6-5	TRBJ1-6	TGTGCCAGCAGTTCCACGTGGACCGGGGATTCACCCCTCCACTTT	CASSSTWTGDSPLHF
14	.	few	TRBV20-1	TRBJ1-5	TGCAGTGCTGTTCCCGGGACGGTCAATCAGCCCCAGCATTTT	CSAVPGTVNQPQHF
14	TRBD1	.	TRBV6-1	TRBJ1-2	TGTGCCAGCAGTGAAGCCCGGGACAGCTATGGCTACACCTTC	CASSEARDSYGYTF
16	TRBD2	few	TRBV7-2	TRBJ2-1	TGTGCCAGCAGCAAACGGGCTAGCGGGGCTTACAATGAGCAGTTCTTC	CASSKRASGAYNEQFF
15	.	few	TRBV28	TRBJ1-5	TGTGCCAGCAGTTTAAACAGAAGAGGGCATCAGCCCCAGCATTTT	CASSLNRRGHQPQHF
16	.	.	TRBV7-8	TRBJ1-5	TGTGCCAGCAGCTTAGCCGTTGGCAGGGACGGGCAGCCCCAGCATTTT	CASSLAVGRDGQPQHF
20	.	few	TRBV7-9	TRBJ2-1	TGTGCCAGCAGCTTAGTTGCCCCATCCATACCCCCTTTACAATTAAATGAGCAGTTCTTC	CASSLVAPSIPPLQLNEQFF
14	TRBD1	.	TRBV28	TRBJ1-4	TGTGCCAGCAGTCAGTCAGGGGGGGCTGAAAAACTGTTTTTT	CASSQSGGAEKLFF
14	TRBD2	.	TRBV7-2	TRBJ2-3	TGTGCCAGCAGCCCATACGGGACTAGCGGAACGCAGTATTTT	CASSPYGTSGTQYF
11	.	.	TRBV2	TRBJ2-5	TGTGCCAGCAGTGAACAAGAGACCCAGTACTTC	CASSEQETQYF
13	.	.	TRBV7-2	TRBJ1-2	TGCGCCAGCAGCTTGGGCAGGGCGGATGGCTACACCTTC	CASSLGRADGYTF
15	TRBD2	few	TRBV20-1	TRBJ2-1	TGCAGTGCTAGTGGTAGCGGGGGGGCTGGGAATGAGCAGTTCTTC	CSASGSGGAGNEQFF
14	TRBD1	few	TRBV6-1	TRBJ1-6	TGTGCCAGCAGGACCGGACAGGGCAATTCACCCCTCCACTTT	CASRTGQGNSPLHF
12	.	.	TRBV28	TRBJ1-4	TGTGCCAGCAGTCCGGGCCGGGAAAAACTGTTTTTT	CASSPGREKLFF
13	TRBD2	.	TRBV7-8	TRBJ2-7	TGTGCCAGCAGCACTAGCGGGAGGTACGAGCAGTACTTC	CASSTSGRYEQYF
18	TRBD2	few	TRBV5-4	TRBJ2-3	TGTGCCAGCAGCTTGGGGGGTACTAGCGGGGACTTCACAGATACGCAGTATTTT	CASSLGGTSGDFTDTQYF
15	.	.	TRBV12-3/TRBV12-4	TRBJ1-1	TGTGCCAGCAGTTTAGCCCTAGGACAGAACACTGAAGCTTTCTTT	CASSLALGQNTEAFF
16	.	.	TRBV29-1	TRBJ2-2	TGCAGTGCTAGAGATTTAGCAGGGGGGACCGCCGGGGAGCTGTTTTTT	CSARDLAGGTAGELFF
13	TRBD1	few	TRBV7-9	TRBJ2-4	TGTGCCGGGGCCGGGACAGGGGCAACGATTCAGTACTTC	CAGAGTGATIQYF
13	TRBD1	.	TRBV28	TRBJ1-2	TGTGCCAGCAGCTCAGGGCAGGGGGATGGCTACACCTTC	CASSSGQGDGYTF
15	.	.	TRBV4-1	TRBJ1-1	TGCGCCAGCAGTGTATTGGGCGCCAAGAACACTGAAGCTTTCTTT	CASSVLGAKNTEAFF
12	.	.	TRBV7-2	TRBJ2-7	TGTGCCAGCAGCCCGACCAATGTGGAGCAGTACTTC	CASSPTNVEQYF
12	.	.	TRBV4-1	TRBJ2-3	TGCGCCAGCAGAGGGTCCACAGATACGCAGTATTTT	CASRGSTDTQYF
15	TRBD2	.	TRBV20-1	TRBJ2-1	TGCAGTGCTAGAGCGGCGGGAGGGCCCTACAATGAGCAGTTCTTC	CSARAAGGPYNEQFF
16	.	medium-sized	TRBV13	TRBJ2-1	TGTGCCAGCAGCTTAGTCCGGGGCTTAGGCTTGGATGAGCAGTTCTTC	CASSLVRGLGLDEQFF
14	.	.	TRBV6-2/TRBV6-3	TRBJ1-1	TGTGCCAGCAGTCCAGACAGGATGAATACTGAAGCTTTCTTT	CASSPDRMNTEAFF
16	.	.	TRBV28	TRBJ2-5	TGTGCCAGCGCACCAGCGGGCCTGGGGATCCAAGAGACCCAGTACTTC	CASAPAGLGIQETQYF
13	.	many	TRBV20-1	TRBJ1-5	TGCAGTGTCACACAGGGAAGCAATCAGCCCCAGCATTTT	CSVTQGSNQPQHF
18	.	.	TRBV4-1	TRBJ2-6	TGCGCCAGCAGCCAGTCCAGGGTTTCAACGCTTGGGGCCAACGTCCTGACTTTC	CASSQSRVSTLGANVLTF
15	.	.	TRBV19	TRBJ2-3	TGTGCCAGTAGTACAGGGGTCGGTAGGACAGATACGCAGTATTTT	CASSTGVGRTDTQYF
14	.	few	TRBV12-3/TRBV12-4	TRBJ1-5	TGTGCCTCCACGGAGCAGGGCTTATGGCAGCCCCAGCATTTT	CASTEQGLWQPQHF
15	TRBD1	medium-sized	TRBV11-2	TRBJ1-1	TGTGCCAGCAGCTTGGGGACAGGCATGAACACTGAAGCTTTCTTT	CASSLGTGMNTEAFF
14	TRBD2	.	TRBV20-1	TRBJ2-7	TGCAGTGCCTGGGGACTAGCGGGGGCCTACGAGCAGTACTTC	CSAWGLAGAYEQYF
16	.	.	TRBV7-2	TRBJ2-1	TGTGCCAGCAGCTTAGGGCCGGACCCTTCCTACAATGAGCAGTTCTTC	CASSLGPDPSYNEQFF
13	TRBD1	many	TRBV29-1	TRBJ2-7	TGCAGCGTTGAGGGACAGGGAGGTCGCGAGCAGTACTTC	CSVEGQGGREQYF
16	.	.	TRBV20-1	TRBJ2-2	TGCAGTGTTAGCGGCCGGGACATCACGAACACCGGGGAGCTGTTTTTT	CSVSGRDITNTGELFF
13	.	few	TRBV2	TRBJ1-5	TGTGCCAGCAGTACGGGGCCTAACTTAGCCCAGCATTTT	CASSTGPNLAQHF
20	.	few	TRBV4-3	TRBJ1-2	TGCGCCAGCAGCCAAGGGGCTAGATGGGGGTTCCCGGGAGGGGACTATGGCTACACCTTC	CASSQGARWGFPGGDYGYTF
14	.	.	TRBV12-3/TRBV12-4	TRBJ1-2	TGTGCCAGCAGTTACTCCGGGCCTGTCTATGGCTACACCTTC	CASSYSGPVYGYTF